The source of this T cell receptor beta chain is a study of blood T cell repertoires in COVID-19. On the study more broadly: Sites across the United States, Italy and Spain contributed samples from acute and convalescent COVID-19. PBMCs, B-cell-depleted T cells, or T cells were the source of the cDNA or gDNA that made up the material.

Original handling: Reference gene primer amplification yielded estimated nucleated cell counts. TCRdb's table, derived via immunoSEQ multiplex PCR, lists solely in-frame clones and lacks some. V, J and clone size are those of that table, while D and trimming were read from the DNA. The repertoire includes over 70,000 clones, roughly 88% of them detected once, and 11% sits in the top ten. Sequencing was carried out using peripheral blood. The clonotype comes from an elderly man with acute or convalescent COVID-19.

The CDR3 sequence is CASSSISGAGGGSYNEQFF. The CDR3 DNA follows: TGTGCCAGCAGCTCTATCTCCGGAGCGGGTGGTGGGTCCTACAATGAGCAGTTCTTC. The gene calls are TRBV7-9 and TRBJ2-1; TRBD2 might be the D (6 bases). This CDR3 region has 19 residues. With 4 bases removed from V and 1 base from J, the gap between germline ends came to 23 bases. Germline CDR1 and CDR2: SEHNR and FQNEAQ (reference sequence).